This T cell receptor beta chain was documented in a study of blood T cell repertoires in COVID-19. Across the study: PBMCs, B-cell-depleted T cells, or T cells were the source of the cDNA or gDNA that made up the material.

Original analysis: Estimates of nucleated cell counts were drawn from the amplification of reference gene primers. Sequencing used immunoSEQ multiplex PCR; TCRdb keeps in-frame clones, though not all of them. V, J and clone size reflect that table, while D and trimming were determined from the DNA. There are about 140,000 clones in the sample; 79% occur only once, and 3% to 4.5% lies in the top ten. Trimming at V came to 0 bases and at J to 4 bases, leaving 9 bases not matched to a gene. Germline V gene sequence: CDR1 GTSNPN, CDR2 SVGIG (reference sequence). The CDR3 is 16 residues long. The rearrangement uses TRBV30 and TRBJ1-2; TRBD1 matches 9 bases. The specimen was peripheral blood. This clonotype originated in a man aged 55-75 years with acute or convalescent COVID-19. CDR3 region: CAWSVGGTGRPYGYTF. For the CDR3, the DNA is TGTGCCTGGAGTGTAGGTGGGACAGGGCGGCCCTATGGCTACACCTTC.